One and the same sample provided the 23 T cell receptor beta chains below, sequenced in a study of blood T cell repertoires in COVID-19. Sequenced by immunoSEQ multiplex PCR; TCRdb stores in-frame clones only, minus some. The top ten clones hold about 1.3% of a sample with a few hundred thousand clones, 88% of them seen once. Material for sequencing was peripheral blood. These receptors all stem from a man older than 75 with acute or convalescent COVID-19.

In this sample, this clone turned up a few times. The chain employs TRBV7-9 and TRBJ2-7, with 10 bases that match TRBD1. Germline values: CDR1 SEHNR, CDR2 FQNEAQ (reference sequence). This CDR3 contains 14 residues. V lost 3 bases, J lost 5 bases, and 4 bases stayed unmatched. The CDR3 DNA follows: TGTGCCAGCAGCTTGACAGGGGGCCAAAACGAGCAGTACTTC. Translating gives CASSLTGGQNEQYF.

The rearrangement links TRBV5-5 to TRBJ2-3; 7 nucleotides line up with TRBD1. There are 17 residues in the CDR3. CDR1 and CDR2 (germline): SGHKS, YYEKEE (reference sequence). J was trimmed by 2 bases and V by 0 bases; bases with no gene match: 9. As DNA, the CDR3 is TGTGCCAGCAGCTTGGCCGTAGGCCAGGGGGTCACAGATACGCAGTATTTT. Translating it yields CASSLAVGQGVTDTQYF.

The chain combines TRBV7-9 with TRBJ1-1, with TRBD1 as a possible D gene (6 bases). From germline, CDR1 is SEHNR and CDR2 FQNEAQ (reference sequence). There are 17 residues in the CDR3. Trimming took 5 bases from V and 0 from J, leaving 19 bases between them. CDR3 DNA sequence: TGTGCCAGCAGCCAACCTACCGGACAGACCATGAACACTGAAGCTTTCTTT. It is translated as CASSQPTGQTMNTEAFF.

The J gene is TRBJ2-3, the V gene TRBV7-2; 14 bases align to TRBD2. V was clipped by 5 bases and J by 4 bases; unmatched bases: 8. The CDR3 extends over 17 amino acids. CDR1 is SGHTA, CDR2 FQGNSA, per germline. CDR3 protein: CASSHGTSGRLSDTQYF. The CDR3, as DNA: TGTGCCAGCAGCCATGGGACTAGCGGGAGATTATCAGATACGCAGTATTTT. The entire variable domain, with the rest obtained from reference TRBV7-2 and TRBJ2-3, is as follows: GAGVSQSPSNKVTEKGKDVELRCDPISGHTALYWYRQSLGQGLEFLIYFQGNSAPDKSGLPSDRFSAERTGGSVSTLTIQRTQQEDSAVYLCASSHGTSGRLSDTQYFGPGTRLTVL.

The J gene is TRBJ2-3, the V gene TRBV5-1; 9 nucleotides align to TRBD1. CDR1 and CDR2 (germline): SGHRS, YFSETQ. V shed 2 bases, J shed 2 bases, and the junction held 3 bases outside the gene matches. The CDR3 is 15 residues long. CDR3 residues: CASSLDRGITDTQYF. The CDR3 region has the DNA TGCGCCAGCAGCTTAGACAGGGGGATCACAGATACGCAGTATTTT.

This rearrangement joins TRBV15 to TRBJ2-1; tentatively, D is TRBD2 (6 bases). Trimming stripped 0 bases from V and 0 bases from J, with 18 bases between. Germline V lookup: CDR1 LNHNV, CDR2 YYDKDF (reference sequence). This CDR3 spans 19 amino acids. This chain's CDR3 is CATSREGVGGLSSYNEQFF. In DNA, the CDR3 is TGTGCCACCAGCAGAGAGGGAGTTGGGGGACTGAGCTCCTACAATGAGCAGTTCTTC.

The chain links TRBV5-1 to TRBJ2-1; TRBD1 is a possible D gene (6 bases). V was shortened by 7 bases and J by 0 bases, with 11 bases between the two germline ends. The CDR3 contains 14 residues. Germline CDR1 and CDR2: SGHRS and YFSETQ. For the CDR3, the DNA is TGCGCCAGCGACTTAGGGGGCTCCTACAATGAGCAGTTCTTC. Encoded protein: CASDLGGSYNEQFF.

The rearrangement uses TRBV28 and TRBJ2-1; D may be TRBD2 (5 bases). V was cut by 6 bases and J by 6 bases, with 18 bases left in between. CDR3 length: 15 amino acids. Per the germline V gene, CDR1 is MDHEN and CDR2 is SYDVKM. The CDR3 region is CASSTPVGVGNEQFF. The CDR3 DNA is TGTGCCAGCAGCACCCCTGTGGGAGTCGGCAATGAGCAGTTCTTC. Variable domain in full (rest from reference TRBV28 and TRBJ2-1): DVKVTQSSRYLVKRTGEKVFLECVQDMDHENMFWYRQDPGLGLRLIYFSYDVKMKEKGDIPEGYSVSREKKERFSLILESASTNQTSMYLCASSTPVGVGNEQFFGPGTRLTVL.

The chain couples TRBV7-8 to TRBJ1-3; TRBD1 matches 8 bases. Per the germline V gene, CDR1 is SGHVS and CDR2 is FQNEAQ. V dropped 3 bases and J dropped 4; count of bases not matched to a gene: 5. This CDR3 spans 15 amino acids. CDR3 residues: CASSLSGGAGNTIYF. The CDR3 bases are TGTGCCAGCAGCTTGTCAGGGGGCGCGGGAAACACCATATATTTT.

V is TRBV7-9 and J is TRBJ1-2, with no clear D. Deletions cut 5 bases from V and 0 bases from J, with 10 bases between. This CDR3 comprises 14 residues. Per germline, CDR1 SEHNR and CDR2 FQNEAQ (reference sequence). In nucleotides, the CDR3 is TGTGCCAGCAGCAGTTTTCCAGCTAACTATGGCTACACCTTC. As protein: CASSSFPANYGYTF.

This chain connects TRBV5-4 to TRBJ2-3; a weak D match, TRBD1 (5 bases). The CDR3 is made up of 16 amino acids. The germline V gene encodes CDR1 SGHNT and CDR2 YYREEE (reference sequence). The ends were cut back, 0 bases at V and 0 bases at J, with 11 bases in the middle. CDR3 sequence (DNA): TGTGCCAGCAGCTTGGCCAGGGCGCGTAGCACAGATACGCAGTATTTT. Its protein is CASSLARARSTDTQYF.

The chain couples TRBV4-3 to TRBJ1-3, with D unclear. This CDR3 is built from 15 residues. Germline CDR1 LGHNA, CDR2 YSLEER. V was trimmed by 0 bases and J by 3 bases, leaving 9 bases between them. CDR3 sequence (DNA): TGCGCCAGCAGCCAAGACGGCGGGGTTGGAAACACCATATATTTT. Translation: CASSQDGGVGNTIYF.

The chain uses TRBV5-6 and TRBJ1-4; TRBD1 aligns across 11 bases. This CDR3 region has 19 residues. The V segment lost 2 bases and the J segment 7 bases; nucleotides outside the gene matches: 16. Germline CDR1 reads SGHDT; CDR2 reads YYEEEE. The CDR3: CASSFLYPGQGGSLEKLFF. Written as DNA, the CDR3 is TGTGCCAGCAGCTTTTTGTATCCGGGACAGGGGGGCTCTCTTGAAAAACTGTTTTTT.

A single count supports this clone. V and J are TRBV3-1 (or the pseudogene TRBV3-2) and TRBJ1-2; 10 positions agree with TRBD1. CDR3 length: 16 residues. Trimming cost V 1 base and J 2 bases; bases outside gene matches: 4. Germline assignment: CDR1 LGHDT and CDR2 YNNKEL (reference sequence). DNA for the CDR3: TGTGCCAGCAGCCAAGCATCGGGACAGGGGAACTATGGCTACACCTTC. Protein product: CASSQASGQGNYGYTF.

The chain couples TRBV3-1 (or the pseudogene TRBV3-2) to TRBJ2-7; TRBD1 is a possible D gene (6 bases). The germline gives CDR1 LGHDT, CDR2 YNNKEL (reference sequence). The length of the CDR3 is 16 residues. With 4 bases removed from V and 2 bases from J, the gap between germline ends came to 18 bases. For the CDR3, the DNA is TGTGCCAGCAGCCCATACAGGACAGCCTTTACCTACGAGCAGTACTTC. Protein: CASSPYRTAFTYEQYF.

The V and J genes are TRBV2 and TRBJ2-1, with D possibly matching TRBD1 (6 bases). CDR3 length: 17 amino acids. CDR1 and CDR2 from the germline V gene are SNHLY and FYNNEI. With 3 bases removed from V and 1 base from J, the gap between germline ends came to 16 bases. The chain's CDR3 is CASSEMGAADSYNEQFF. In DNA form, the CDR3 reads TGTGCCAGCAGTGAGATGGGGGCGGCAGATTCCTACAATGAGCAGTTCTTC.

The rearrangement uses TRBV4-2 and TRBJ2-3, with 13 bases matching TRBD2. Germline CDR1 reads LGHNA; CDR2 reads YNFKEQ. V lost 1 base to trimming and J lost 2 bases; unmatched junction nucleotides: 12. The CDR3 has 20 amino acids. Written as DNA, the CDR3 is TGTGCCAGCAGCCAAGTTGGGACTAGCGGGGACCTTAGTACCACAGATACGCAGTATTTT. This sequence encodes CASSQVGTSGDLSTTDTQYF.

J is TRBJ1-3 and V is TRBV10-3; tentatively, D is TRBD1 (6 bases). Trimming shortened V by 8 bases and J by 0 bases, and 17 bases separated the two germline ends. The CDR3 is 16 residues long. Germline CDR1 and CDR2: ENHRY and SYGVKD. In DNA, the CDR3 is TGTGCCATCCATCGGGACACCTCGAGCTCTGGAAACACCATATATTTT. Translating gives CAIHRDTSSSGNTIYF.

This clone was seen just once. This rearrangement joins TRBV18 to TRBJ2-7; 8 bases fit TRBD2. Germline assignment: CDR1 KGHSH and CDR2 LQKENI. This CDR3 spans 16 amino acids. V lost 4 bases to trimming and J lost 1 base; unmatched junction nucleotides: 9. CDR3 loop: CASSLTPGLGSYEQYF. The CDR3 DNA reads TGTGCCAGCTCACTAACTCCGGGACTAGGTTCCTACGAGCAGTACTTC. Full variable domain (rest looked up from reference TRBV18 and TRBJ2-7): NAGVMQNPRHLVRRRGQEARLRCSPMKGHSHVYWYRQLPEEGLKFMVYLQKENIIDESGMPKERFSAEFPKEGPSILRIQQVVRGDSAAYFCASSLTPGLGSYEQYFGPGTRLTVT.

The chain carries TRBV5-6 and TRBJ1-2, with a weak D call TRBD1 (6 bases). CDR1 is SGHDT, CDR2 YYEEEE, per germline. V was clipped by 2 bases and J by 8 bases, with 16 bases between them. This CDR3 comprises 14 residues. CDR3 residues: CASSLLGARVGYTF. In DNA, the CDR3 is TGTGCCAGCAGCTTACTGGGGGCCCGGGTGGGCTACACCTTC. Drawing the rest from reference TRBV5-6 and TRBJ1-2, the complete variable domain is DAGVTQSPTHLIKTRGQQVTLRCSPKSGHDTVSWYQQALGQGPQFIFQYYEEEERQRGNFPDRFSGHQFPNYSSELNVNALLLGDSALYLCASSLLGARVGYTFGSGTRLTVV.

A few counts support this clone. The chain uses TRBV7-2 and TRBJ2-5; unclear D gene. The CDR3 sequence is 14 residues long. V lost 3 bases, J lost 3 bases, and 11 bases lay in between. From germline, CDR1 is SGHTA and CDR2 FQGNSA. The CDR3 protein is CASSFQTAKETQYF. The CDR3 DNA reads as TGTGCCAGCAGCTTCCAAACAGCTAAAGAGACCCAGTACTTC.

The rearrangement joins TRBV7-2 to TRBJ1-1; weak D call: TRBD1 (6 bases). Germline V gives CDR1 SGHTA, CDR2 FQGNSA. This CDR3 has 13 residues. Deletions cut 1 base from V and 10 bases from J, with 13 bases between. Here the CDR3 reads CASSLGGRGAAFF. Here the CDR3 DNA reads TGTGCCAGCAGCTTAGGAGGCAGGGGTGCAGCTTTCTTT.

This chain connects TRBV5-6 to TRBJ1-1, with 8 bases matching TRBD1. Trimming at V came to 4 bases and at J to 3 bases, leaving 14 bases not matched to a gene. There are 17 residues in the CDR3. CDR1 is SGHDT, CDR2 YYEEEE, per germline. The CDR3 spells CASSQNRGEVMDTEAFF. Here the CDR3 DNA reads TGTGCCAGCAGCCAAAACAGGGGGGAGGTTATGGACACTGAAGCTTTCTTT.